This TCR beta chain was obtained from a study of cytomegalovirus exposure and HLA in healthy donors. Study background: Membership in the Caucasian-associated ancestry cluster was found for around four fifths of almost 400 genotyped donors.

The CDR3 has 14 amino acids. The germline V gene encodes CDR1 LGHNA and CDR2 YSLEER. V lost 2 bases and J 4 bases, leaving 8 bases between the germline ends. Study-wide results and caveats: V- and J-gene trimming of TCR beta was linked (in a later analysis) to a missense DCLRE1C variant.

A note on this clone: Its antigen is unknown.

Donors in the study were healthy people who gave bone marrow. It was with 60 Vbeta and 13 Jbeta primers that the PCR ran. Clones were read by immunoSEQ multiplex PCR, and TCRdb kept only the in-frame ones, dropping some. The table lists over 150,000 clones, under 70% of them singletons, with around 3% in the top ten. The J gene is TRBJ1-4, the V gene TRBV4-3, with no clear D. This TCR came from a woman in her 40s in good health and CMV-seropositive. The specimen sequenced was PBMCs. The DNA of the CDR3 is TGCGCCAGCAGCCAACCAGGCCTTAATGAAAAACTGTTTTTT. It translates to CASSQPGLNEKLFF.